The 15 T cell receptor beta chains below come from one sample, sequenced in a study of cytomegalovirus exposure and HLA in healthy donors. The PCR made use of 60 Vbeta and 13 Jbeta primers. The method was immunoSEQ multiplex PCR; TCRdb's version includes in-frame clones alone and lacks a portion of them. The sample contains about 100,000 clones, around 82% of which appear only once. Specimen: PBMCs. These receptors came from a man aged 40-55 years in good health and CMV-seropositive.

The chain links TRBV25-1 to TRBJ1-1; D might be TRBD1 (6 bases). The V gene's germline CDR1 is MGHDK and CDR2 SYGVNS. V was shortened by 5 bases and J by 2 bases, with 15 bases between the two germline ends. The CDR3 sequence is 15 residues long. The CDR3 sequence is CASSPRTDFNTEAFF. In nucleotides, the CDR3 is TGTGCCAGCAGTCCCCGGACAGATTTCAACACTGAAGCTTTCTTT.

The rearrangement joins TRBV7-2 to TRBJ1-4; perhaps TRBD1 as D (5 bases). Germline CDR1 reads SGHTA; CDR2 reads FQGNSA. The CDR3 is 15 amino acids. Trimming removed 3 bases at V and 8 bases at J, with 16 bases between. CDR3 DNA: TGTGCCAGCAGCTTCTTCGCCCGGGGGAACGAAAAACTGTTTTTT. Translation gives CASSFFARGNEKLFF.

This clone has a handful of counts. The rearrangement links TRBV7-3 to TRBJ2-1, with TRBD1 matching over 7 bases. The ends lost 6 bases at V and 5 bases at J; junction bases unmatched: 7. Germline V gene lookup returns CDR1 SGHTA and CDR2 FQGTGA. The CDR3 spans 14 residues. CDR3 loop: CASSPGGIDNEQFF. CDR3 DNA: TGTGCCAGCAGTCCAGGGGGAATTGACAATGAGCAGTTCTTC. The full variable domain, rest sourced from reference TRBV7-3 and TRBJ2-1, is GAGVSQTPSNKVTEKGKYVELRCDPISGHTALYWYRQSLGQGPEFLIYFQGTGAADDSGLPNDRFFAVRPEGSVSTLKIQRTERGDSAVYLCASSPGGIDNEQFFGPGTRLTVL.

This clone was seen only a few times. The CDR3 DNA sequence: TGTGCCAGCAGCTCCCTTCGACAGGGATTGAACACTGAAGCTTTCTTT. Translated: CASSSLRQGLNTEAFF. The gene calls are TRBV11-2 and TRBJ1-1; 7 bases align to TRBD1. The CDR3 spans 16 residues. V was clipped by 4 bases and J by 0 bases; unmatched bases: 8. Germline values: CDR1 SGHAT, CDR2 FQNNGV.

The V gene is TRBV6-5, the J gene TRBJ1-2; D is uncertain. V was cut by 2 bases and J by 10 bases, with 8 bases left in between. This CDR3 spans 11 amino acids. CDR1 and CDR2 (germline): MNHEY, SVGAGI. The CDR3 here is CASSYHGIYTF. For the CDR3, the DNA is TGTGCCAGCAGTTACCACGGGATCTACACCTTC.

The V and J genes are TRBV10-2 and TRBJ1-2; unclear D gene. CDR1 WSHSY and CDR2 SAAADI come from the germline V gene. V was clipped by 5 bases and J by 4 bases, with 17 bases between them. This CDR3 spans 15 amino acids. This CDR3 reads CASSLDLGRSYGYTF. DNA of the CDR3: TGCGCCAGCAGTCTAGACCTAGGAAGGAGCTATGGCTACACCTTC.

V usage is TRBV11-2 and J usage is TRBJ2-1, with 10 bases matching TRBD2. V was clipped by 2 bases and J by 9 bases; unmatched bases: 7. Germline V gene sequence: CDR1 SGHAT, CDR2 FQNNGV. This CDR3 is built from 15 residues. The CDR3 sequence is CASSLRLAGVGEQFF. The CDR3 coding sequence is TGTGCCAGCAGCTTAAGGCTAGCGGGAGTTGGTGAGCAGTTCTTC.

The chain links TRBV29-1 to TRBJ2-1; tentatively, D is TRBD2 (6 bases). V gave up 4 bases and J gave up 6 bases, with 13 bases separating them. This CDR3 has 13 residues. CDR1 and CDR2 (germline): SQVTM, ANQGSEA. DNA of the CDR3: TGCAGCGTTGGGTGGGCGCGGGGCAATGAGCAGTTCTTC. This translates into CSVGWARGNEQFF.

The chain recombines TRBV6-5 with TRBJ1-5; D is possibly TRBD1 (6 bases). V was clipped by 2 bases and J by 9 bases, with 14 bases between them. CDR3 size: 14 residues. Germline CDR1 and CDR2: MNHEY and SVGAGI. The CDR3 sequence: CASSYGGLAGPQHF. CDR3 coding DNA: TGTGCCAGCAGTTACGGGGGCTTGGCGGGGCCCCAGCATTTT.

This chain connects TRBV5-6 to TRBJ2-7; possible D gene TRBD1, 5 bases. Trimming stripped 2 bases from V and 2 bases from J, with 14 bases between. Looked up from germline, CDR1 is SGHDT and CDR2 is YYEEEE. There are 15 residues in the CDR3. CDR3 region: CASSFSGLNPYEQYF. The DNA for the CDR3 is TGTGCCAGCAGCTTTTCAGGGCTAAACCCCTACGAGCAGTACTTC. Looking up the rest from reference TRBV5-6 and TRBJ2-7 gives the full variable domain: DAGVTQSPTHLIKTRGQQVTLRCSPKSGHDTVSWYQQALGQGPQFIFQYYEEEERQRGNFPDRFSGHQFPNYSSELNVNALLLGDSALYLCASSFSGLNPYEQYFGPGTRLTVT.

The rearrangement links TRBV19 to TRBJ1-1; 8 bases line up with TRBD1. The CDR3 contains 14 residues. Germline CDR1 reads LNHDA; CDR2 reads SQIVND (reference sequence). V trimming: 7 bases; J trimming: 7 bases; junction bases outside the gene matches: 11. The CDR3 is CASIPGGRGHEAFF. CDR3 nucleotide sequence: TGTGCCAGTATTCCGGGCGGCAGGGGGCATGAAGCTTTCTTT.

As concerns this clone: One end of the junction fails to match germline, which may point to a read error. The rearrangement joins TRBV7-7 to TRBJ1-5, with D possibly matching TRBD1 (5 bases). CDR3 size: 13 residues. Germline V lookup: CDR1 SSHAT, CDR2 FNYEAQ (reference sequence). The CDR3 nucleotides read TGTGCTAGCAGCTTAGGGGCGGGCCAGCCCCAGCATTTT. Its protein product is CASSLGAGQPQHF.

This chain joins TRBV5-1 and TRBJ2-1, with 11 bases aligning to TRBD1. This CDR3 comprises 12 residues. Trimming cost V 7 bases and J 6 bases; bases outside gene matches: 0. Per the germline V gene, CDR1 is SGHRS and CDR2 is YFSETQ. CDR3 region: CASGTGGNEQFF. CDR3 in DNA: TGCGCCAGCGGGACAGGGGGCAATGAGCAGTTCTTC.

This chain joins TRBV7-9 and TRBJ1-3; D is ambiguous. The germline V gene has CDR1 SEHNR and CDR2 FQNEAQ (reference sequence). V lost 5 bases and J 7 bases, leaving 9 bases between the germline ends. This CDR3 contains 12 residues. The CDR3 nucleotides read TGTGCCAGCAGCGCGGCGACTAACACCATATATTTT. Translation: CASSAATNTIYF. The full variable domain, completed using reference TRBV7-9 and TRBJ1-3, is DTGVSQNPRHKITKRGQNVTFRCDPISEHNRLYWYRQTLGQGPEFLTYFQNEAQLEKSRLLSDRFSAERPKGSFSTLEIQRTEQGDSAMYLCASSAATNTIYFGEGSWLTVV.

This chain links TRBV2 with TRBJ1-2; D perhaps matches TRBD1 (5 bases). Trimming took 2 bases from V and 4 from J, leaving 11 bases between them. CDR1 and CDR2 (germline): SNHLY, FYNNEI. The CDR3 is 14 residues long. The CDR3 region has the DNA TGTGCCAGCAGTGAACAAGGGGAGGTCTATGGCTACACCTTC. It translates to CASSEQGEVYGYTF. The complete variable domain, with remaining parts taken from reference TRBV2 and TRBJ1-2, reads EPEVTQTPSHQVTQMGQEVILRCVPISNHLYFYWYRQILGQKVEFLVSFYNNEISEKSEIFDDQFSVERPDGSNFTLKIRSTKLEDSAMYFCASSEQGEVYGYTFGSGTRLTVV.